This TCR beta chain stems from a study of cytomegalovirus exposure and HLA in healthy donors. At the level of the study: In an earlier analysis, 90 million to 130 million unique TCR beta sequences were found from some 180 million T cells. The study's findings and limits: When a later analysis was performed, an Asian-associated ancestry cluster reportedly had fewer N-insertions than the approximately 690-donor mean. TCR beta V segments were, for the most part, productive about 87% or about 30% of the time in an earlier analysis. Sequencing depth roughly uniform across donors was assumed in presence/absence analyses.

The PCR ran on 60 Vbeta and 13 Jbeta primers. Clones were sequenced by immunoSEQ multiplex PCR, and TCRdb holds only the in-frame ones, with some missing. The sample includes around 150,000 clones, 80% of them seen just once. On this clone itself: Its specificity is unknown.

This CDR3 region has 16 residues. The V and J ends lost 2 bases and 1 base respectively, with 12 bases between them. Germline values: CDR1 MNHEY, CDR2 SMNVEV (reference sequence). This clonotype was sampled from a man younger than 45 in good health and CMV-seronegative. Sequencing used PBMCs. The chain joins TRBV27 to TRBJ2-1; D might be TRBD2 (5 bases). The CDR3 sequence is CASSLEGPYSYNEQFF. The CDR3 DNA follows: TGTGCCAGCAGTTTAGAGGGCCCTTATTCCTACAATGAGCAGTTCTTC.